Listed below are T cell receptor beta chains from one sample, sequenced in a study of blood T cell repertoires in COVID-19. Profiling relied on immunoSEQ multiplex PCR, and the TCRdb table lists in-frame clones only, not all of them. The data contain roughly 49,000 clones, about 83% of them seen just once; the ten biggest clones take up roughly 1.5%. The sample comprised peripheral blood. The receptor set was obtained from a man aged 45 to 65 with acute or convalescent COVID-19. Both conserved end residues are part of each CDR3. Each record gives: D gene, clone size, V gene, J gene, CDR3 protein, CDR3 DNA. A D gene is named only where the DNA matches it firmly. Rows may omit the clone size; those that give it use once, few, many or a size class.

NA	NA	TRBV10-3	TRBJ2-5	CAITESVARAQETQYF	TGTGCCATCACGGAGTCAGTAGCGAGGGCTCAAGAGACCCAGTACTTC
NA	NA	TRBV7-9	TRBJ2-5	CASSTERRWETQYF	TGTGCCAGCAGCACTGAGCGGAGATGGGAGACCCAGTACTTC
NA	NA	TRBV6-5	TRBJ1-2	CASSYGGNYGYTF	TGTGCCAGCAGTTACGGCGGGAACTATGGCTACACCTTC
NA	NA	TRBV23-1	TRBJ2-4	CASWSIQYF	TGCGCCAGCTGGAGCATTCAGTACTTC
TRBD2	NA	TRBV5-6	TRBJ2-1	CASRPTSGGATYNEQFF	TGTGCCAGCAGGCCGACTAGCGGGGGGGCCACGTACAATGAGCAGTTCTTC
NA	NA	TRBV24-1	TRBJ2-5	CATSDPGETQYF	TGTGCCACCAGTGATCCCGGGGAGACCCAGTACTTC
NA	NA	TRBV5-1	TRBJ2-1	CASSLPSGPNGDEQFF	TGCGCCAGCAGCTTGCCGAGCGGGCCAAACGGCGATGAGCAGTTCTTC
TRBD1	NA	TRBV6-6	TRBJ2-7	CASSLGQAGEQYF	TGTGCCAGCAGTTTGGGACAGGCGGGGGAGCAGTACTTC
TRBD2	NA	TRBV11-2	TRBJ2-1	CASSLGFSGGAYNEQFF	TGTGCCAGCAGCTTAGGGTTTAGCGGGGGGGCCTACAATGAGCAGTTCTTC
NA	NA	TRBV19	TRBJ2-3	CASSMKGFTDTQYF	TGTGCCAGTAGTATGAAGGGGTTCACAGATACGCAGTATTTT
TRBD1	NA	TRBV4-2	TRBJ1-2	CASSQDDTGGGIYGYTF	TGTGCCAGCAGCCAAGACGATACAGGGGGCGGAATCTATGGCTACACCTTC
NA	NA	TRBV7-9	TRBJ1-2	CASSSQSTGNYGYTF	TGTGCCAGCAGCTCTCAGAGTACAGGGAACTATGGCTACACCTTC
NA	NA	TRBV18	TRBJ2-7	CASSQREASRGPSYEQYF	TGTGCCAGCTCACAGCGGGAAGCTTCCAGGGGCCCCTCCTACGAGCAGTACTTC
NA	NA	TRBV6-2/TRBV6-3	TRBJ1-6	CASSYSEQSNSPLHF	TGTGCCAGCAGTTATTCGGAGCAGAGTAATTCACCCCTCCACTTT
TRBD1	once	TRBV3-1/TRBV3-2	TRBJ2-7	CASSQNRGPTYEQYF	TGTGCCAGCAGCCAGAACAGGGGGCCTACCTACGAGCAGTACTTC
NA	NA	TRBV4-1	TRBJ1-2	CASSPRQTNYGYTF	TGCGCCAGCAGTCCCCGACAGACTAACTATGGCTACACCTTC
NA	medium-sized	TRBV5-6	TRBJ1-5	CASSPRQGYSNQPQHF	TGTGCCAGCAGCCCCCGGCAGGGGTATAGCAATCAGCCCCAGCATTTT
TRBD1	NA	TRBV6-6	TRBJ1-2	CASSGGHRGDYGYTF	TGTGCCAGCAGTGGAGGACACAGGGGGGACTATGGCTACACCTTC
TRBD1	NA	TRBV24-1	TRBJ1-5	CATSDSGGNQPQHF	TGTGCCACCAGTGATTCAGGGGGGAATCAGCCCCAGCATTTT
NA	NA	TRBV2	TRBJ2-5	CASSEARQSGNF	TGTGCCAGCAGTGAAGCACGACAGTCCGGAAACTTC
NA	NA	TRBV19	TRBJ1-5	CVSSIEHYSNQPQHF	TGTGTCAGTAGTATAGAACACTATAGCAATCAGCCCCAGCATTTT
TRBD2	NA	TRBV27	TRBJ2-5	CASSRGGLAGGRGETQYF	TGTGCCAGCAGTCGCGGTGGGCTAGCGGGGGGCCGGGGGGAGACCCAGTACTTC
NA	NA	TRBV4-2	TRBJ2-7	CASSLLAEYEQYF	TGTGCCAGCAGCCTCTTGGCAGAATACGAGCAGTACTTC
NA	NA	TRBV20-1	TRBJ1-2	CSARVGGYTF	TGCAGTGCGCGTGTCGGGGGGTACACCTTC
TRBD1	NA	TRBV5-8	TRBJ1-2	CASTATGVTVYGYTF	TGTGCCAGCACCGCGACAGGGGTCACCGTCTATGGCTACACCTTC
NA	NA	TRBV10-2	TRBJ1-5	CASSESKGYQPQHF	TGCGCCAGCAGTGAGTCGAAGGGGTATCAGCCCCAGCATTTT
TRBD2	NA	TRBV6-5	TRBJ2-7	CASREGGRTREQYF	TGTGCCAGCAGGGAGGGCGGGAGGACTCGCGAGCAGTACTTC
TRBD2	NA	TRBV10-1	TRBJ2-2	CASGSGTSANTGELFF	TGCGCCAGCGGATCCGGGACTAGCGCAAACACCGGGGAGCTGTTTTTT
TRBD1	once	TRBV4-3	TRBJ1-2	CASSHRQGYGYTF	TGCGCCAGCAGCCACCGACAGGGTTATGGCTACACCTTC
NA	NA	TRBV30	TRBJ2-3	CAWDSRDTQYF	TGTGCCTGGGACAGCCGAGATACGCAGTATTTT
TRBD2	NA	TRBV2	TRBJ2-1	CASSENHSGASSSYNEQFF	TGTGCCAGCAGTGAAAACCATAGCGGGGCGTCGAGCTCCTACAATGAGCAGTTCTTC
TRBD1	NA	TRBV6-5	TRBJ2-3	CASGAPGQGTDTQYF	TGTGCCAGCGGAGCCCCGGGACAGGGCACAGATACGCAGTATTTT